The 14 T cell receptor beta chains reported below all come from one sample, sequenced in a study of response to subunit inactivated influenza vaccine. TCRdb itself ran the RT-PCR reads through MiXCR, one entry per CDR3 protein. The table records approximately 520,000 distinct CDR3 sequences, 25% of them present only once. The source material was CD4+ T cells sorted from PBMCs, sampled 4 to 6 days after vaccination. The receptor source for this set is a man in his forties or fifties who received an inactivated influenza vaccine.

This clonotype was picked up a small number of times. The chain uses TRBV20-1 and TRBJ2-3; unclear D gene. CDR1 is DFQATT and CDR2 is SNEGSKA in the germline V gene (reference sequence). V was clipped by 0 bases and J by 5 bases, with 6 bases between them. The CDR3 loop spans 12 amino acids. CDR3 amino acids: CSARDVGDTQYF. The CDR3 bases are TGCAGTGCTAGAGATGTGGGAGATACGCAGTATTTT.

This clonotype has more than one count but fewer than ten. The rearrangement uses TRBV12-3 or TRBV12-4 and TRBJ2-1; 8 bases match TRBD2. V lost 5 bases to trimming and J lost 6 bases; unmatched junction nucleotides: 3. This CDR3 spans 13 amino acids. The CDR3, as DNA: TGTGCCAGCAGTCCAGGACTAGCCAATGAGCAGTTCTTC. This sequence encodes CASSPGLANEQFF.

This chain joins TRBV11-2 and TRBJ2-1; D gene uncertain. The germline gives CDR1 SGHAT, CDR2 FQNNGV. The CDR3 is 16 residues long. V lost 4 bases to trimming and J lost 7 bases, with 20 bases between them. The CDR3 sequence: CASSSLGSDAWNEQFF. As DNA, the CDR3 is TGTGCCAGCAGCTCCCTTGGAAGCGACGCCTGGAATGAGCAGTTCTTC.

Here the CDR3 reads CASSFTGPNTEAFF. The CDR3 coding sequence is TGTGCCAGCAGCTTCACGGGACCAAACACTGAAGCTTTCTTT. V is TRBV5-6 and J is TRBJ1-1, with D perhaps matching TRBD1 (5 bases). Between the trimmed V and J ends, which lost 2 bases and 2 bases, there was a span of 10 bases. CDR1 and CDR2 (germline): SGHDT, YYEEEE. The CDR3 totals 14 residues.

This clonotype has just one count. A read error may explain this, as a much larger clone is one base away. The rearrangement joins TRBV5-5 to TRBJ2-1; weak D call: TRBD2 (5 bases). V was clipped by 6 bases and J by 6 bases, with 19 bases between them. Germline CDR1 SGHKS, CDR2 YYEKEE (reference sequence). The CDR3 has 15 residues. The CDR3 DNA is TGTGCCAGCACGGTTCGAGGGTCCTCTGGCAATGAGCAGTTCTTC. It is translated as CASTVRGSSGNEQFF.

As regards this clonotype: At one end the junction does not follow the germline gene, possibly because of a read error. The chain joins TRBV20-1 to TRBJ2-1, with 10 bases lining up with TRBD2. Germline V gene lookup returns CDR1 DFQATT and CDR2 SNEGSKA (reference sequence). The CDR3 runs to 17 residues. The CDR3 DNA is TGCTGTGCTAGAGTTGGTGGGGCTAGCGGGAGTCGTAATGAGCAGTTCTTC. Amino acids: CCARVGGASGSRNEQFF.

The gene calls are TRBV7-2 and TRBJ1-2, with D possibly being TRBD1 (5 bases). The CDR3 has 15 residues. The germline V gene has CDR1 SGHTA and CDR2 FQGNSA. The germline V and J ends were trimmed by 0 bases and 7 bases, with 15 bases remaining between them. CDR3 residues: CASSLAWAGYSGYTF. In DNA, the CDR3 is TGTGCCAGCAGCTTAGCCTGGGCAGGGTATTCTGGCTACACCTTC.

The chain employs TRBV25-1 and TRBJ2-7; the D is unclear. The CDR3 contains 14 residues. Germline lookup yields CDR1 MGHDK and CDR2 SYGVNS. V was clipped by 3 bases and J by 2 bases, with 11 bases between them. The CDR3 nucleotides read TGTGCCAGCAGTGATTGGGTCGGAACCTACGAGCAGTACTTC. Translated: CASSDWVGTYEQYF.

This clonotype has only a few counts. The CDR3 coding sequence is TGTGCCATCAGTTGGACAGGGGGCTATGGCTACACCTTC. Residues: CAISWTGGYGYTF. The chain couples TRBV10-3 to TRBJ1-2, with 10 bases fitting TRBD1. Germline V gene lookup returns CDR1 ENHRY and CDR2 SYGVKD. After removal of 5 bases from V and 4 bases from J, the junction contained 1 base not matched to a gene. The CDR3 sequence is 13 residues long.

This clonotype has a count of ten or more. A junction boundary mismatches the germline segment, possibly from a read error. V usage is TRBV2 and J usage is TRBJ2-5; possibly TRBD2 for D (5 bases). This CDR3 comprises 11 residues. Per germline, CDR1 SNHLY and CDR2 FYNNEI. CDR3: CASSGGETQYF. The CDR3 nucleotides are TGCGCCAGCAGCGGAGGAGAGACCCAGTACTTC.

This chain links TRBV27 with TRBJ2-7, with TRBD2 matching over 9 bases. Per germline, CDR1 MNHEY and CDR2 SMNVEV (reference sequence). This CDR3 region has 17 residues. Trimming at V came to 5 bases and at J to 4 bases, leaving 15 bases not matched to a gene. The CDR3 nucleotides read TGTGCCAGCAGTACAACTCTTCCGGGACTAGCATGGTACGAGCAGTACTTC. Translating it yields CASSTTLPGLAWYEQYF.

This clonotype came up a few times. V is TRBV12-3 or TRBV12-4 and J is TRBJ2-6; D is perhaps TRBD1 or TRBD2 (5 bases each). V lost 5 bases and J 2 bases, leaving 10 bases between the germline ends. The CDR3 has 15 residues. CDR3 protein: CASSGTLTGANVLTF. The DNA for the CDR3 is TGTGCCAGCAGTGGGACCCTGACTGGGGCCAACGTCCTGACTTTC.

The chain carries TRBV7-8 and TRBJ2-7; 8 nucleotides agree with TRBD1. V shed 4 bases and J 3 bases; nucleotides not matched to a gene: 5. This CDR3 contains 14 residues. CDR1 and CDR2 (germline): SGHVS, FQNEAQ. This chain's CDR3 is CASSSRDRYYEQYF. The CDR3 DNA follows: TGTGCCAGCAGCTCGCGGGACAGGTACTACGAGCAGTACTTC.

A remark on this clonotype: A much larger clone lies a single base off, so this may be a read error. V usage is TRBV5-1 and J usage is TRBJ2-2; D ambiguous. V lost 0 bases to trimming and J lost 4 bases, with 4 bases between them. Germline loops: CDR1 SGHRS, CDR2 YFSETQ. The CDR3 is 13 residues long. In DNA form, the CDR3 reads TGCGCCAGCAGCTTGGGGGCCACCGGGGAGCTGTTTTTT. Its protein product is CASSLGATGELFF.